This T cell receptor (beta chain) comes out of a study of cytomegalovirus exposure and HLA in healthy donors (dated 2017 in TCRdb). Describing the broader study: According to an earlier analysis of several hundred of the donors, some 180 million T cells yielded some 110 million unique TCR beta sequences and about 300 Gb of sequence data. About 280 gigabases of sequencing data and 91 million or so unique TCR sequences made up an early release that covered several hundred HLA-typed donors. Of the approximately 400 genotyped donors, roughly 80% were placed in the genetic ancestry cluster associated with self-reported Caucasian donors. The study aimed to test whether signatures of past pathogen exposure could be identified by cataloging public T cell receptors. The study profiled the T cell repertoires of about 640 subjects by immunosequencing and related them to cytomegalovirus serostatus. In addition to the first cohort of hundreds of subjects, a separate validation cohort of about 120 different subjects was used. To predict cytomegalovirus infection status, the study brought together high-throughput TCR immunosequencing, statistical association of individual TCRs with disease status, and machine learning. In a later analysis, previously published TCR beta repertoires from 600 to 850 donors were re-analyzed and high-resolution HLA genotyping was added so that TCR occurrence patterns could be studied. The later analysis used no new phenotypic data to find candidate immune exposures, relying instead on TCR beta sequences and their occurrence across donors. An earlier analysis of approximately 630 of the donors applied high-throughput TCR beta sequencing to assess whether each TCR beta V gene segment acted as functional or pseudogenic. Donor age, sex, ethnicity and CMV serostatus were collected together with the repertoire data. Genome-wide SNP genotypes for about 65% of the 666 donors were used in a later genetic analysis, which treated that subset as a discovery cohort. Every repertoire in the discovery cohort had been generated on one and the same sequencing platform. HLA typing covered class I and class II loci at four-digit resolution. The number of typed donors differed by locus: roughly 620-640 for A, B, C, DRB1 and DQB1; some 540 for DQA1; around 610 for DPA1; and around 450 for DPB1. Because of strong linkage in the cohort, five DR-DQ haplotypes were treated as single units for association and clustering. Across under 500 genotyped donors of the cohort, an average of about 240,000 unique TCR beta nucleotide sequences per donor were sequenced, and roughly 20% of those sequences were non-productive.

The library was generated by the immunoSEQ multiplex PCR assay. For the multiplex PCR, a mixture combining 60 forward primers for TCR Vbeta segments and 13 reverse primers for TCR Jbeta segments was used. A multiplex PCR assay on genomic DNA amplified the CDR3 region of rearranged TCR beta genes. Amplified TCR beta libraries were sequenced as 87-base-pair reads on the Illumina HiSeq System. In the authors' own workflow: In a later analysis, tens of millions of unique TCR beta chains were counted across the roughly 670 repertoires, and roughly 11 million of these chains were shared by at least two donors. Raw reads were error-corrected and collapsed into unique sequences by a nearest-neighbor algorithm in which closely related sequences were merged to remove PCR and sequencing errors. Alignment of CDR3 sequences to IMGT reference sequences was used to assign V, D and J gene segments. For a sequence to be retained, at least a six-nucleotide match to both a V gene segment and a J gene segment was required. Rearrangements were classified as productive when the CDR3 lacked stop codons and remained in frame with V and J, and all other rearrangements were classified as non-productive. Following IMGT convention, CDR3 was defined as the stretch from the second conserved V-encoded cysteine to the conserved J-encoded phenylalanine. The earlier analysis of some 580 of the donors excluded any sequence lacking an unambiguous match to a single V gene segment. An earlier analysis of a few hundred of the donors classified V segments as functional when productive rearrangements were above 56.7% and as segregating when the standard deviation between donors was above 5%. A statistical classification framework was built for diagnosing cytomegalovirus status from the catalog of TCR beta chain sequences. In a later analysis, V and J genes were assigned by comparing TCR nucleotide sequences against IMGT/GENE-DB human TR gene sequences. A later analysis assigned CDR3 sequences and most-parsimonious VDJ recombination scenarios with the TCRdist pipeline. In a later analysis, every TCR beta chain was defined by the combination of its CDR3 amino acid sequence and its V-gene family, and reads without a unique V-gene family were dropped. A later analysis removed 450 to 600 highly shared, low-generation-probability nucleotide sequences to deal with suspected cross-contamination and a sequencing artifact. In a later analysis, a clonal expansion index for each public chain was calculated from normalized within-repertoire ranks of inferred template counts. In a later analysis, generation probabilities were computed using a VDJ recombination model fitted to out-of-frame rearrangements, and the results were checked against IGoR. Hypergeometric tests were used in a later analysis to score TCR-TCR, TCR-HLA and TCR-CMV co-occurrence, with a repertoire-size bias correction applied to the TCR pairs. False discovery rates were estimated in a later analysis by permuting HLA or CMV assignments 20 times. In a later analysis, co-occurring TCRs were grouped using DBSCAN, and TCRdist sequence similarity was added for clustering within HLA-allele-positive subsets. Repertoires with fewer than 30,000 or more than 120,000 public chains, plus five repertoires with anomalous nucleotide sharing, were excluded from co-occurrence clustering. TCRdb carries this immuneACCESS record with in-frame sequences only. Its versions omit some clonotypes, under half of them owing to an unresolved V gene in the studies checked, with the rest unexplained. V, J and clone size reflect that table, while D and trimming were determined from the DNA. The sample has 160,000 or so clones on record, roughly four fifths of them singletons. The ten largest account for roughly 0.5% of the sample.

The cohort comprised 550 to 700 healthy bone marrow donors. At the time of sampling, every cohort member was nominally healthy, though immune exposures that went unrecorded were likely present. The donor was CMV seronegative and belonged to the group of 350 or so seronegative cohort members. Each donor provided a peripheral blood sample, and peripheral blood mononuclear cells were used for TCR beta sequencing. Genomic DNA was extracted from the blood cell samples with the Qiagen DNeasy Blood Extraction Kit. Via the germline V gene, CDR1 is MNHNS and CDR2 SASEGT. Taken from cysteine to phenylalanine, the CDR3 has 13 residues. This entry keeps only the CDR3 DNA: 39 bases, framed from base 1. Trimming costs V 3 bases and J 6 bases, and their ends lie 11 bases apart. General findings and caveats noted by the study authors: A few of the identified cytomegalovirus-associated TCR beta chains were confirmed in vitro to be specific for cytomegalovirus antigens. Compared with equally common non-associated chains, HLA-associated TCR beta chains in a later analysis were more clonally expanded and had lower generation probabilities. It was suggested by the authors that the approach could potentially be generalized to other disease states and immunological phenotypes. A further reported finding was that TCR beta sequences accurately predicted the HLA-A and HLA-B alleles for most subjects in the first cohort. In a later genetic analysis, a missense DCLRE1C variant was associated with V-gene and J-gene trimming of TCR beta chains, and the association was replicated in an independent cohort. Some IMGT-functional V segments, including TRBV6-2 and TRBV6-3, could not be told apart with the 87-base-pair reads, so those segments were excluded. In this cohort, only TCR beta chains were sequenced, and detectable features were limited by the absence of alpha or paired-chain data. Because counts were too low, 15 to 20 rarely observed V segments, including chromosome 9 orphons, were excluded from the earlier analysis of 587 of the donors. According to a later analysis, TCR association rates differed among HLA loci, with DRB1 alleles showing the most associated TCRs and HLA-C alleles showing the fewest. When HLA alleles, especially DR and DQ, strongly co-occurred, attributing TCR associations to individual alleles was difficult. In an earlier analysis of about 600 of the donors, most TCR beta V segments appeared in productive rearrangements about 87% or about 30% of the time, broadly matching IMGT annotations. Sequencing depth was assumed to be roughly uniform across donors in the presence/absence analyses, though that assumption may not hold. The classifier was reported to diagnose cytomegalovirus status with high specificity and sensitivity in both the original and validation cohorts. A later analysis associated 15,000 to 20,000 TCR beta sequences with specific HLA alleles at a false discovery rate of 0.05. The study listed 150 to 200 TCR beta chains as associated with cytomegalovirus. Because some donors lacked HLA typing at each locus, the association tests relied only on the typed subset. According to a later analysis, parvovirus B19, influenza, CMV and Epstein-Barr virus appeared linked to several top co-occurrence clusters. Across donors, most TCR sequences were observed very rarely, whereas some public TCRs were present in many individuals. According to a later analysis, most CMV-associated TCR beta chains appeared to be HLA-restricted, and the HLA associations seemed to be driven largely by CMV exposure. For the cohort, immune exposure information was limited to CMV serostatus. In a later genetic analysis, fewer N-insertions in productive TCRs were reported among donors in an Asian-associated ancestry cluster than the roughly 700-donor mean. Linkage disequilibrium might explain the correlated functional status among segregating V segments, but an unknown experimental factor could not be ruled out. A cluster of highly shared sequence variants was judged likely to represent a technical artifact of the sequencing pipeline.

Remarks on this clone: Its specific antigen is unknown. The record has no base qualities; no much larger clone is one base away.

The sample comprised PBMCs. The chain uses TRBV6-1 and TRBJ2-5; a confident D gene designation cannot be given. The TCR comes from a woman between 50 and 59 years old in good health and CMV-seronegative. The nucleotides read TGTGCCAGCAGTGAGACACTCCGTCAGACCCAGTACTTC. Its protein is CASSETLRQTQYF.